This TCR beta chain came from a study of shared clonotypes between healthy human individuals (dated by TCRdb to the early 2020s). Notes on the research overall: The cohort comprised a couple of women and three men aged 18 to 49 years. For each donor, three plates each were used for CD4 naive and CD4 memory, two plates were used for CD8 naive, and one plate was used for CD8 memory. Libraries were prepared and TCR repertoires were sequenced by different laboratories using diverse techniques, in order to increase sequencing depth and limit assay-specific biases. The study deeply sequenced blood TCR repertoires of about five healthy adults to estimate repertoire size and the extent of clonotype sharing between individuals. Each donor's leukapheresis produced roughly between roughly 0.85 and 10 billion PBMCs. Findings and caveats that apply to the study as a whole: Because the study included only a small number of donors, the genetic and exposure-history diversity represented was limited. Pairwise subsampling indicated that sequencing depth was expected to affect the degree of clonotype sharing among donors. Higher generation probabilities were observed for clonotypes shared by all four sorted-subset donors than for non-shared clonotypes. Incomplete sequencing was indicated by rarefaction of sorted-subset datasets, despite the large sequencing depth. Larger estimated clonotype richness was generally found for naive subsets than for memory subsets. Sampling was restricted to blood, and TCR repertoires in tissues likely differ from the TCR repertoires found in blood. Roughly 5% of naive CD4, 3.5% of naive CD8, 2.3% of memory CD4, and around 0.4% of memory CD8 clonotypes were shared across a few donors.

V has 1 base trimmed and J has 4 bases trimmed; junction bases matching no gene number 5. The CDR3 holds 15 amino acids from the cysteine to the phenylalanine. Only the CDR3 region is kept as DNA, spanning 45 bases read in frame from base 1. The germline V gene (reference sequence) supplies CDR1 MNHEY and CDR2 SMNVEV. Using the deep immunoSEQ assay, TCR CDR3 regions were amplified from genomic DNA by multiplex PCR. Extracted genomic DNA from each cell subset was spread evenly across all wells of several immunoSEQ 96-well plates, with each plate serving as a replicate. For sorted subsets, each replicate PCR was loaded with approximately 200 ng genomic DNA, equivalent to 30,000 to 35,000 T cell genomes. The purified libraries were quantified using a Qubit 3.0 fluorometer, sized with a Bioanalyzer 2100, and then quantified again using the KAPA Library Quantification kit. A separate single-read 150-cycle Illumina NextSeq 550 flow cell was used to sequence each immunoSEQ 96-well plate. Per the original workflow: Because the immunoSEQ output included only junctional sequences and no quality scores, the filtering could not be the same as the filtering used for full-length reads. To assign V/J genes and CDR3, sequences were annotated against IMGT germline references using PyIR, a Python wrapper for IgBLAST v1.9. Reads were removed for weak V/J assignments (E-value above 1e-6), missing CDR3, stop codons, out-of-frame junctions, or ambiguous translated residues. A V3J clonotype was defined by an identical inferred V gene, J gene, and CDR3 amino acid sequence. The percentage overlap between two repertoires was calculated by dividing the number of shared unique clonotypes by the size of the smaller repertoire. Three approaches were used to assess repertoire richness: RTK rarefaction, the Chao1 estimator, and Recon v2.1 estimates of unobserved clonotypes. OLGA was used to compute generation probabilities for all TCRbeta clonotypes that the gDNA method yielded from several donors. In TCRdb, the immuneACCESS table is reduced to in-frame sequences with V and J assigned. These tables do not hold every clone; where another copy was compared, an unresolved V gene accounts for under half, and the others remain unexplained. D and trimming were read from the DNA, whereas the V and J calls and clone size are those reported in that table. The sample profile shows about 2,200,000 clones; approximately 94% of them were found once. The top ten clones comprise 1.5% to 2% of the sample.

A note on this clone: What antigen it recognizes has not been identified. The sample holds no much larger clone one base away, and base qualities are not on file.

CD8 naive samples consisted of CD45RO-negative cells that were positively selected for CCR7, yielding a CD45RA+CCR7+ population without TemRA cells. The donors were healthy, HIV-negative adults who had no recently reported acute infections or vaccinations. Every donor was a Caucasian adult residing in Nashville, Tennessee, USA. Blood was obtained by leukapheresis, after which PBMCs were separated by Ficoll-Histopaque density gradient centrifugation and cryopreserved in liquid nitrogen vapor phase. Analytical flow cytometry was used to check the purity and quantity of each magnetically sorted T cell population. From each sorted fraction, genomic DNA was isolated and quantified by UV absorbance on a Nanodrop 2000c.

The source material was naive CD8+ T cells from PBMCs. In light of the paper, this sample's cell subset or site label describes: CD45RA+CCR7+. The TCR sequence derives from a man younger than 35 in good health. Some clones in this sample may be carry-over from other donors' samples. The chain links TRBV27 with TRBJ2-3, with 7 bases matching TRBD2. The sequenced DNA: TGTGCCAGCAGTTTATACGGGAGGTCGGCAGATACGCAGTATTTT. This translates into CASSLYGRSADTQYF.